This TCR beta chain was profiled in a study of shared T cell receptors in the human thymus. TCRdb's copy holds only in-frame clones and misses some; the assay was immunoSEQ multiplex PCR. This sample has 550,000 to 800,000 clones, with roughly 85% found just once. The V segment lost 5 bases and the J segment 0 bases; nucleotides outside the gene matches: 17. This CDR3 region has 20 residues. CDR1 is MDHEN and CDR2 is SYDVKM in the germline V gene. This clone appeared a single time. These sequences were also reported in another study, on human thymus T cells. From that paper: Healthy Finnish infants undergoing corrective surgery for congenital heart defects were used as donors. During corrective heart surgery, resections were taken, and the thymus tissue came from them. Thymic as well as blood repertoires seemed to favor certain V and J genes unevenly. Related studies noted strongly shared thymic repertoires across unrelated people.

Specimen: thymocytes. The sequence was obtained from a girl under three years old with a congenital heart defect. This chain uses TRBV28 with TRBJ1-5; 9 bases match TRBD1. CDR3 sequence reads: CASSGPGQGEILPSNQPQHF. The CDR3 nucleotides read TGTGCCAGCAGTGGGCCGGGACAGGGCGAGATTTTACCTAGCAATCAGCCCCAGCATTTT.